What follows are 18 T cell receptor beta chains derived from one specimen sequenced in a study of technical replicates of blood from a few donors (dated 2017 in TCRdb). The library came from the immunoSEQ multiplex PCR assay. Held by TCRdb, this immuneACCESS table contains in-frame sequences only and omits some clones. Under half of the omission traces to an unresolved V gene where checked; the cause of the rest is unknown. The sample includes more than 65,000 clones, with roughly 91% observed a single time. The ten most abundant clones make up around 0.42% of the sample. Sequenced material: T cells isolated from PBMCs. Source of these receptors: a human donor in good health.

V is TRBV5-1 and J is TRBJ2-1; D perhaps matches TRBD2 (6 bases). Per germline, CDR1 SGHRS and CDR2 YFSETQ. V lost 0 bases to trimming and J lost 4 bases, with 11 bases between them. The CDR3 runs 15 residues. DNA for the CDR3: TGCGCCAGCAGCTTGGAGCAGCGGGTTTACAATGAGCAGTTCTTC. It specifies CASSLEQRVYNEQFF. The whole variable domain, filled in from reference TRBV5-1 and TRBJ2-1, reads KAGVTQTPRYLIKTRGQQVTLSCSPISGHRSVSWYQQTPGQGLQFLFEYFSETQRNKGNFPGRFSGRQFSNSRSEMNVSTLELGDSALYLCASSLEQRVYNEQFFGPGTRLTVL.

The V gene is TRBV4-1, the J gene TRBJ2-7, with 13 bases aligning to TRBD2. The V gene end was trimmed by 0 bases and the J gene end by 3 bases; junction bases not matched to a gene: 5. The V gene's germline CDR1 is MGHRA and CDR2 YSYEKL. The CDR3 runs to 17 residues. CDR3 nucleotide sequence: TGCGCCAGCAGCCAAGACGAACTAGCGGGAGGGTTCTACGAGCAGTACTTC. This codes for CASSQDELAGGFYEQYF.

V usage is TRBV2 and J usage is TRBJ1-2, with D possibly TRBD1 on 5 matching bases. Between the trimmed V and J ends, which lost 7 bases and 5 bases, there was a span of 8 bases. The germline CDR1 and CDR2 sequences are SNHLY and FYNNEI. This CDR3 is 11 amino acids long. The CDR3 DNA reads TGTGCCAGCATTGACAGTTATGGCTACACCTTC. It specifies CASIDSYGYTF. The full variable domain, with the rest looked up from reference TRBV2 and TRBJ1-2, is EPEVTQTPSHQVTQMGQEVILRCVPISNHLYFYWYRQILGQKVEFLVSFYNNEISEKSEIFDDQFSVERPDGSNFTLKIRSTKLEDSAMYFCASIDSYGYTFGSGTRLTVV.

In its sample, this clone was seen once. The chain recombines TRBV9 with TRBJ2-7; no clear D. This CDR3 contains 16 residues. V lost 0 bases to trimming and J lost 2 bases, with 15 bases between them. The germline CDR1 and CDR2 sequences are SGDLS and YYNGEE. The DNA for the CDR3 is TGTGCCAGCAGCGTAGTTCCCGATGGTCTAACCTACGAGCAGTACTTC. Its protein is CASSVVPDGLTYEQYF. Supplemented by reference TRBV9 and TRBJ2-7, the full variable domain reads DSGVTQTPKHLITATGQRVTLRCSPRSGDLSVYWYQQSLDQGLQFLIQYYNGEERAKGNILERFSAQQFPDLHSELNLSSLELGDSALYFCASSVVPDGLTYEQYFGPGTRLTVT.

V usage is TRBV6-4 and J usage is TRBJ2-7; 8 bases match TRBD2. This CDR3 region has 16 residues. The trim removed 3 bases at V and 2 bases at J, leaving 9 bases unmatched. Germline V gene sequence: CDR1 MRHNA, CDR2 SNTAGT. The CDR3 nucleotides are TGTGCCAGCAGTGAACCGGGGGGGCGCGGAGCCTACGAGCAGTACTTC. This translates into CASSEPGGRGAYEQYF.

The chain carries TRBV19 and TRBJ1-2; 12 nucleotides align to TRBD1. J gave up 3 bases and V 7 bases, and 9 bases lay outside the gene matches. CDR3 size: 16 residues. Germline V CDR1 and CDR2: LNHDA, SQIVND (reference sequence). The chain's CDR3 is CASKPPGTGGHYGYTF. In nucleotides, the CDR3 is TGTGCCAGTAAGCCCCCCGGGACAGGGGGCCACTATGGCTACACCTTC.

The rearrangement links TRBV5-4 to TRBJ2-3; tentatively, D is TRBD2 (5 bases). Germline-derived CDR1 and CDR2 are SGHNT and YYREEE (reference sequence). The CDR3 has 17 amino acids. V lost 1 base and J lost 0, with 15 bases in between. The CDR3 spells CASSLWLSSSSTDTQYF. DNA of the CDR3: TGTGCCAGCAGCTTGTGGTTATCTAGCTCTAGCACAGATACGCAGTATTTT.

The J gene is TRBJ1-5, the V gene TRBV6-5; a weak D match, TRBD1 (5 bases). This CDR3 has 13 amino acids. Trimming shortened V by 2 bases and J by 7 bases, and 9 bases separated the two germline ends. Germline CDR1 reads MNHEY; CDR2 reads SVGAGI. This CDR3 is CASSYGGLQPQHF. In nucleotides, the CDR3 is TGTGCCAGCAGTTACGGGGGGTTGCAGCCCCAGCATTTT.

V usage is TRBV4-2 and J usage is TRBJ2-5; TRBD2 matches at 7 bases. The CDR3 is 12 amino acids. In germline, CDR1 is LGHNA, CDR2 YNFKEQ. Trimming removed 4 bases from V and 4 bases from J; junction bases left unmatched: 0. CDR3 in DNA: TGTGCCAGCAGCCTAGCGGGAGAGACCCAGTACTTC. This sequence encodes CASSLAGETQYF.

The chain couples TRBV4-2 to TRBJ2-3; 11 nucleotides align to TRBD2. With V trimmed by 2 bases and J by 2 bases, 12 bases remained unmatched. Germline CDR1 is LGHNA and CDR2 is YNFKEQ. The CDR3 is 19 residues long. The DNA for the CDR3 is TGTGCCAGCAGCCAATTGACTAGCGGGGCCGAGGGAGACACAGATACGCAGTATTTT. Protein: CASSQLTSGAEGDTDTQYF.

The CDR3 region is CASSLAPPGQTVTEAFF. CDR3 DNA sequence: TGCGCCAGCAGCTTGGCCCCGCCGGGACAGACGGTCACTGAAGCTTTCTTT. The V gene is TRBV5-1, the J gene TRBJ1-1, with 7 bases identical to TRBD1. Germline V CDR1 and CDR2: SGHRS, YFSETQ. The CDR3 spans 17 residues. The V and J ends lost 0 bases and 4 bases, in that order; junction bases with no gene match: 12.

The chain joins TRBV15 to TRBJ2-3; 8 positions agree with TRBD2. Germline CDR1 LNHNV, CDR2 YYDKDF (reference sequence). V was pared by 0 bases and J by 3 bases, with 8 bases of the junction left unmatched. The CDR3 length is 17 residues. CDR3 protein: CATSRESAGDLTDTQYF. In DNA, the CDR3 is TGTGCCACCAGCAGAGAGTCAGCGGGAGATTTAACAGATACGCAGTATTTT.

This chain links TRBV5-1 with TRBJ2-1; no definite D call. Trimming left V 4 bases short and J 8 bases short, with 13 bases between. From germline, CDR1 is SGHRS and CDR2 YFSETQ. The CDR3 is 13 amino acids. CDR3 in amino acids: CASSLHLGHEQFF. The CDR3, as DNA: TGCGCCAGCAGCCTACACTTGGGCCATGAGCAGTTCTTC.

The chain recombines TRBV10-3 with TRBJ1-4; TRBD1 is a possible D gene (6 bases). CDR3 length equals 15 residues. The ends were cut back, 6 bases at V and 2 bases at J, with 13 bases in the middle. CDR1 is ENHRY and CDR2 is SYGVKD in the germline V gene. CDR3 in amino acids: CAIRETGSTNEKLFF. The CDR3 DNA reads TGTGCCATCAGGGAAACAGGGTCGACTAATGAAAAACTGTTTTTT.

The rearrangement joins TRBV28 to TRBJ2-5; 12 bases are shared with TRBD2. CDR1 is MDHEN, CDR2 SYDVKM, per germline. The V and J ends lost 5 bases and 7 bases, in that order; junction bases with no gene match: 29. This CDR3 is 22 amino acids long. The CDR3 bases are TGTGCCAGCAGTCCCACGACAGGGCTTACTAGCGGGAGGATGGGCGGCTCTGGGACCCAGTACTTC. Protein: CASSPTTGLTSGRMGGSGTQYF.

The chain joins TRBV30 to TRBJ2-3, with a weak D call TRBD2 (6 bases). The CDR3 has 15 residues. The V gene's germline CDR1 is GTSNPN and CDR2 SVGIG (reference sequence). V was shortened by 4 bases and J by 0 bases, with 14 bases between the two germline ends. This CDR3 reads CAWNLLASSTDTQYF. The CDR3, as DNA: TGTGCCTGGAACCTACTAGCATCTAGCACAGATACGCAGTATTTT. The entire variable domain, with the rest obtained from reference TRBV30 and TRBJ2-3, is as follows: SQTIHQWPATLVQPVGSPLSLECTVEGTSNPNLYWYRQAAGRGLQLLFYSVGIGQISSEVPQNLSASRPQDRQFILSSKKLLLSDSGFYLCAWNLLASSTDTQYFGPGTRLTVL.

DNA of the CDR3: TGTGCCAGCAGCCCTAGGACTAGCGCCCAAGAGACCCAGTACTTC. Its translation is CASSPRTSAQETQYF. The rearrangement links TRBV7-8 to TRBJ2-5, with 9 bases lining up with TRBD2. This CDR3 is built from 15 residues. The V and J ends lost 5 bases and 1 base, in that order; junction bases with no gene match: 5. Germline-derived CDR1 and CDR2 are SGHVS and FQNEAQ.

This chain joins TRBV2 and TRBJ2-7, with TRBD1 matching 8 bases. The CDR3 is made up of 14 amino acids. Trimming cost V 4 bases and J 1 base; bases outside gene matches: 3. The germline CDR1 and CDR2 sequences are SNHLY and FYNNEI. This chain's CDR3 is CASSVGQGSYEQYF. Here the CDR3 DNA reads TGTGCCAGCAGTGTAGGACAGGGTTCCTACGAGCAGTACTTC.